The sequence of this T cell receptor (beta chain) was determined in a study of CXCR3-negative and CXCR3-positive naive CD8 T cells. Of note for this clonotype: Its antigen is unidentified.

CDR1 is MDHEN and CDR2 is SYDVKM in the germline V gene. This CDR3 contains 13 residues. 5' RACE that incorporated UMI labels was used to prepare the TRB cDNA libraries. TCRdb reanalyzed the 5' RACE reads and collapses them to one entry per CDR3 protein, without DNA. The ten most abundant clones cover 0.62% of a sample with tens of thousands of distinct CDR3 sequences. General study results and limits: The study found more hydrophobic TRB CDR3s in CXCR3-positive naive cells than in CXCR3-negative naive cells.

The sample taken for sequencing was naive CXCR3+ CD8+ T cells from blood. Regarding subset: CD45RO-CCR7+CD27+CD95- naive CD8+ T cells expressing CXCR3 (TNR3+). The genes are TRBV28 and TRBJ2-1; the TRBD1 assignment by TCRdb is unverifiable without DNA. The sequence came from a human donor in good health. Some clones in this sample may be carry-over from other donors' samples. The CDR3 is CASSLGRAGEQFF.